These T cell receptor beta chains were read from a single sample in a study of spatial heterogeneity in lung cancer. TCRdb passed the 5' RACE reads through MiXCR, listing each CDR3 protein once. The sample yields tens of thousands of distinct CDR3 sequences, roughly 7% seen once. Sequencing was performed on PBMCs, taken at surgery. Receptors originate from a female donor with early-stage non-small cell lung cancer. Both conserved end residues are part of each CDR3. Each record gives: V gene, clone size, J gene, D gene, CDR3 protein, CDR3 DNA. D genes are given only for firm matches. Size is stated for part of the rows, as once, few or many counts, or as a class when the clone is expanded.

>TRBV20-1|few|TRBJ2-7|TRBD1
CSAGPGTGWAYEQYF
TGCAGTGCTGGTCCCGGGACAGGGTGGGCCTACGAGCAGTACTTC
>TRBV29-1|many|TRBJ1-3|.
CSVAMGSGNTIYF
TGCAGCGTTGCAATGGGTTCTGGAAACACCATATATTTT
>TRBV6-1|few|TRBJ1-2|TRBD1
CASSRTDRGNSYGYTF
TGTGCCAGCAGCCGAACCGACAGGGGGAACTCCTATGGCTACACCTTC
>TRBV3-1|many|TRBJ2-3|TRBD2
CASSLPLAGGAGDTQYF
TGTGCCAGCAGCCTACCTCTAGCGGGGGGGGCTGGAGATACGCAGTATTTT
>TRBV7-8|many|TRBJ1-5|.
CASSLAGTSGNQPQHF
TGTGCCAGCAGCTTAGCGGGGACTTCGGGCAATCAGCCCCAGCATTTT
>TRBV6-2/TRBV6-3|.|TRBJ2-1|TRBD2
CASSGLVFEQFF
TGTGCCAGCTCGGGACTAGTTTTTGAGCAGTTCTTC
>TRBV7-8|many|TRBJ2-7|.
CASSLEAGATYEQYF
TGTGCCAGCAGCTTAGAGGCAGGGGCCACCTACGAGCAGTACTTC
>TRBV3-1|.|TRBJ2-3|.
CASSPSGRDTQYF
TGTGCCAGCAGCCCCTCAGGAAGGGACACGCAGTATTTT
>TRBV7-9|many|TRBJ1-4|.
CASSPQFRDEKLFF
TGTGCCAGCAGCCCACAGTTTAGGGATGAAAAACTGTTTTTT
>TRBV20-1|many|TRBJ2-5|TRBD1
CSAIPSGTGEETQYF
TGCAGTGCTATTCCCTCCGGGACAGGGGAAGAGACCCAGTACTTC
>TRBV15|few|TRBJ2-5|TRBD1
CATRAGTGSETQYF
TGTGCCACCAGAGCCGGGACAGGATCCGAGACCCAGTACTTC
>TRBV4-3|few|TRBJ2-1|TRBD2
CASSQGLAGTEQFF
TGCGCCAGCAGCCAGGGACTAGCGGGGACTGAGCAGTTCTTC
>TRBV19|.|TRBJ2-5|.
CASSQGRGVQETQYF
TGTGCCAGTAGCCAGGGGAGAGGGGTTCAAGAGACCCAGTACTTC
>TRBV7-9|.|TRBJ1-3|TRBD1
CASSSGTGNSGNTIYF
TGTGCCAGCAGCTCGGGGACAGGGAACTCTGGAAACACCATATATTTT
>TRBV2|few|TRBJ2-2|.
CASSPPGELFF
TGTGCCAGCAGTCCACCCGGGGAGCTGTTTTTT
>TRBV20-1|many|TRBJ2-7|.
CSAWPALGSYEQYF
TGCAGTGCTTGGCCTGCGCTTGGATCCTACGAGCAGTACTTC
>TRBV29-1|many|TRBJ2-2|TRBD1
CSVSAGGTGELFF
TGCAGCGTCTCCGCAGGGGGCACCGGGGAGCTGTTTTTT
>TRBV28|.|TRBJ2-4|TRBD2
CASSGGDFLWDIQYF
TGTGCCAGCAGTGGGGGGGACTTTTTGTGGGACATTCAGTACTTC
>TRBV6-1|.|TRBJ1-5|TRBD1
CASRQEQGAGQPQHF
TGTGCCAGCAGGCAGGAACAGGGGGCAGGACAGCCCCAGCATTTT
>TRBV28|many|TRBJ1-2|.
CASSLGGTNYGYTF
TGTGCCAGCAGTTTAGGGGGGACTAACTATGGCTACACCTTC
>TRBV7-9|many|TRBJ2-1|TRBD2
CASSLVAGAYNEQFF
TGTGCCAGCAGCTTAGTAGCGGGCGCCTACAATGAGCAGTTCTTC
>TRBV11-2|few|TRBJ2-1|.
CASSSGLLNNEQFF
TGTGCCAGCAGCAGCGGACTATTAAACAATGAGCAGTTCTTC
>TRBV5-1|many|TRBJ2-1|.
CASSVYRDSIYNEQFF
TGCGCCAGCAGCGTCTACAGGGATAGTATATACAATGAGCAGTTCTTC
>TRBV5-6|.|TRBJ2-3|.
CASRRESTDTQYF
TGTGCCAGCAGGAGAGAAAGCACAGATACGCAGTATTTT
>TRBV28|many|TRBJ2-1|.
CASSLAGPEQFF
TGTGCCAGCAGTTTAGCGGGGCCTGAGCAGTTCTTC
>TRBV14|many|TRBJ1-2|.
CASSQVGNYGYTF
TGTGCCAGCAGCCAAGTCGGCAACTATGGCTACACCTTC
>TRBV27|many|TRBJ1-1|.
CASFGRWAEAFF
TGTGCCAGCTTTGGTCGTTGGGCTGAAGCTTTCTTT
>TRBV15|.|TRBJ1-1|TRBD1
CATTDRGGLNTEAFF
TGTGCCACCACGGACAGGGGGGGGCTGAACACTGAAGCTTTCTTT
>TRBV2|many|TRBJ2-7|.
CASNRQTRYEQYF
TGTGCCAGCAATCGACAGACCCGCTACGAGCAGTACTTC
>TRBV29-1|medium-sized|TRBJ1-1|.
CSVGQNTEAFF
TGCAGCGTCGGACAGAACACTGAAGCTTTCTTT
>TRBV7-2|many|TRBJ2-7|.
CASSLEVSPTYEQYF
TGTGCCAGCAGCTTAGAAGTCAGCCCGACCTACGAGCAGTACTTC
>TRBV10-3|many|TRBJ2-7|TRBD2
CAISARTSGSYEQYF
TGTGCCATCAGTGCCCGGACTAGCGGATCCTACGAGCAGTACTTC
>TRBV7-2|.|TRBJ2-7|TRBD1
CASSFPGQGNGQYF
TGTGCCAGCAGCTTTCCGGGACAGGGGAATGGGCAGTACTTC
>TRBV20-1|many|TRBJ2-3|TRBD2
CSAIGTSGGLTQYF
TGCAGTGCAATCGGGACTAGCGGGGGTCTTACGCAGTATTTT
>TRBV29-1|many|TRBJ2-7|TRBD1
CSVVVGQGWQEQYF
TGCAGCGTTGTGGTGGGACAGGGCTGGCAAGAGCAGTACTTC
>TRBV25-1|many|TRBJ1-1|.
CASSEWDTEAFF
TGTGCCAGCAGTGAATGGGACACTGAAGCTTTCTTT
>TRBV5-1|many|TRBJ2-6|.
CASSNQGSGANVLTF
TGCGCCAGCAGCAATCAGGGCTCTGGGGCCAACGTCCTGACTTTC
>TRBV2|many|TRBJ1-6|.
CASSRDTNSPLHF
TGTGCCAGCAGTAGGGACACCAATTCACCCCTCCACTTT
>TRBV7-8|.|TRBJ2-3|TRBD2
CASSFPLGAGGGYTQYF
TGTGCCAGCAGCTTCCCCCTTGGGGCGGGGGGTGGCTATACGCAGTATTTT
>TRBV5-1|few|TRBJ2-7|.
CASSLEGQRNSYEQYF
TGCGCCAGCAGCTTGGAGGGGCAGCGAAACTCCTACGAGCAGTACTTC